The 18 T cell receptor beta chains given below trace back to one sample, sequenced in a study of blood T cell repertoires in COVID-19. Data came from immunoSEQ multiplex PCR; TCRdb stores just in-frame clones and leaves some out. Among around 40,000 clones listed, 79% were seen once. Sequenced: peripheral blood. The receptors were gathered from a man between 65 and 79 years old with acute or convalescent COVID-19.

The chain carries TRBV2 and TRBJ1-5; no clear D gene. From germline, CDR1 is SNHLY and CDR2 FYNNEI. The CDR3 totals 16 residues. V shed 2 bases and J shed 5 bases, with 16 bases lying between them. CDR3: CASSETLWRDDQPQHF. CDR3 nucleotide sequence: TGTGCCAGCAGTGAAACCCTCTGGAGGGATGATCAGCCCCAGCATTTT.

CDR3 sequence reads: CASSSSGSFNEQFF. For the CDR3, the DNA is TGTGCCAGCAGTTCAAGCGGGAGCTTTAATGAGCAGTTCTTC. This chain uses TRBV28 with TRBJ2-1, with 8 positions matching TRBD2. This CDR3 is 14 amino acids long. The V gene's germline CDR1 is MDHEN and CDR2 SYDVKM. The trim removed 4 bases at V and 7 bases at J, leaving 6 bases unmatched.

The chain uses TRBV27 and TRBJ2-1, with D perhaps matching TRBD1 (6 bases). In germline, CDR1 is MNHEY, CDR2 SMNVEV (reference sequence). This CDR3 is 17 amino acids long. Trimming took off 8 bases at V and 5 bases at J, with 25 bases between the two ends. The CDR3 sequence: CASSYVGGATRDNEQFF. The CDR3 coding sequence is TGTGCCAGCTCCTATGTAGGGGGTGCAACCCGGGACAATGAGCAGTTCTTC.

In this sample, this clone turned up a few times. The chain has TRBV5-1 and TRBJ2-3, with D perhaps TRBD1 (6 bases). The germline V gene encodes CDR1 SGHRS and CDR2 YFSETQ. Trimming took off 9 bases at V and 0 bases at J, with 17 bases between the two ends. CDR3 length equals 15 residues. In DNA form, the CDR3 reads TGCGCCACCTGCCTCGGGACATCTAGCACAGATACGCAGTATTTT. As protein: CATCLGTSSTDTQYF. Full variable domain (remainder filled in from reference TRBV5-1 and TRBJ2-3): KAGVTQTPRYLIKTRGQQVTLSCSPISGHRSVSWYQQTPGQGLQFLFEYFSETQRNKGNFPGRFSGRQFSNSRSEMNVSTLELGDSALYLCATCLGTSSTDTQYFGPGTRLTVL.

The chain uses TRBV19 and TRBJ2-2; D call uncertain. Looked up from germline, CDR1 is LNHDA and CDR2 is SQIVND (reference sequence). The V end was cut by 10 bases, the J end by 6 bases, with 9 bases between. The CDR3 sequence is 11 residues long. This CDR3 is CAIISAGELFF. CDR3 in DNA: TGTGCCATTATAAGCGCCGGGGAGCTGTTTTTT.

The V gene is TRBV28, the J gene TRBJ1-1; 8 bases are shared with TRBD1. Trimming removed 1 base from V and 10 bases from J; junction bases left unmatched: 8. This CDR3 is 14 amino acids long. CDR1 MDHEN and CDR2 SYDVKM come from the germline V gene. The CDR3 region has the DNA TGTGCCAGCAGTTTATCAGGGGGCGGGGAGGGAGCTTTCTTT. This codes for CASSLSGGGEGAFF.

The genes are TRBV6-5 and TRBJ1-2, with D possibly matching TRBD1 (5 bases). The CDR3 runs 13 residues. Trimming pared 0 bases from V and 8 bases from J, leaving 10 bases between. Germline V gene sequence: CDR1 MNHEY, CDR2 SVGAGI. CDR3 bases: TGTGCCAGCAGTTACTCGGGGCAACCCGGCTACACCTTC. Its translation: CASSYSGQPGYTF.

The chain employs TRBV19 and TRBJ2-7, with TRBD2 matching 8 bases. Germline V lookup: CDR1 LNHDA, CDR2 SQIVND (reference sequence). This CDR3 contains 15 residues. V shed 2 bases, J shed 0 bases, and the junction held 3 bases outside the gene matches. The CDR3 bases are TGTGCCAGTAGTATACTAGCGGGTTACTCCTACGAGCAGTACTTC. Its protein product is CASSILAGYSYEQYF. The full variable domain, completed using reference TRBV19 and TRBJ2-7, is DGGITQSPKYLFRKEGQNVTLSCEQNLNHDAMYWYRQDPGQGLRLIYYSQIVNDFQKGDIAEGYSVSREKKESFPLTVTSAQKNPTAFYLCASSILAGYSYEQYFGPGTRLTVT.

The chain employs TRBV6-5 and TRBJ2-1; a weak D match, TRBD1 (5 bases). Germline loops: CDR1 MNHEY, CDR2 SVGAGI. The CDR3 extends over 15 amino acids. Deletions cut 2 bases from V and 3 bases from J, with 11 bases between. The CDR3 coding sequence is TGTGCCAGCAGTTACACCACAGGAAACTACAATGAGCAGTTCTTC. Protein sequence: CASSYTTGNYNEQFF.

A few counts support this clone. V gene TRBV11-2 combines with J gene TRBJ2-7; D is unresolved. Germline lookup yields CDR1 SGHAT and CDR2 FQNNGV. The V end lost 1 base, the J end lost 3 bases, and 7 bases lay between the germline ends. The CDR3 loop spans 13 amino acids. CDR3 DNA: TGTGCCAGCAGCTTAGGGCGGAACTACGAGCAGTACTTC. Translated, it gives CASSLGRNYEQYF.

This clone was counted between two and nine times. This chain's CDR3 is CASSLTRTGGTEAFF. Here the CDR3 DNA reads TGTGCCAGCAGTCTAACGCGGACAGGGGGAACTGAAGCTTTCTTT. The genes are TRBV27 and TRBJ1-1; TRBD1 matches 10 bases. Per germline, CDR1 MNHEY and CDR2 SMNVEV (reference sequence). This CDR3 is built from 15 residues. Losses at the gene ends were 5 bases for V and 5 bases for J; bases not matched to a gene: 8.

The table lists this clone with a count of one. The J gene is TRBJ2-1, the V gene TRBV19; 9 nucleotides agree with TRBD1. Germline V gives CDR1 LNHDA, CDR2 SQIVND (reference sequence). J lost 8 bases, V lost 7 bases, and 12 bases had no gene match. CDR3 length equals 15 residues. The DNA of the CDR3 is TGTGCCAGTATGGACAGGGGAGACCTAGGGGATGAGCAGTTCTTC. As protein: CASMDRGDLGDEQFF.

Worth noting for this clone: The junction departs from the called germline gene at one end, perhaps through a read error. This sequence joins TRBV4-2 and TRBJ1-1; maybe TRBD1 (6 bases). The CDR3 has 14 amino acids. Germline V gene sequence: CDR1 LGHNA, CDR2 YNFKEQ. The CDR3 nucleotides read TGTGCCAGCAGCCCTACCGGGGGGCCCAAAGAAGGTTTCTTT. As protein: CASSPTGGPKEGFF.

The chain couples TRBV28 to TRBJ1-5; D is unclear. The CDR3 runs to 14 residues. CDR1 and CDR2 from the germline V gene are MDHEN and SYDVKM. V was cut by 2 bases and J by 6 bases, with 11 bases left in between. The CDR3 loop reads CASSLPERGQPQHF. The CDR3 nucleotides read TGTGCCAGCAGTTTACCGGAGCGCGGTCAGCCCCAGCATTTT.

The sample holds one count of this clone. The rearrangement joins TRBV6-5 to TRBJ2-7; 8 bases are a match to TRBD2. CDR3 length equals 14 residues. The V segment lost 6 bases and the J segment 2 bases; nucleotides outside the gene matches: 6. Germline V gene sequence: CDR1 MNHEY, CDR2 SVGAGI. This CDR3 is CASSHTSGTYEQYF. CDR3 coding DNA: TGTGCCAGCAGCCATACTAGCGGCACCTACGAGCAGTACTTC.

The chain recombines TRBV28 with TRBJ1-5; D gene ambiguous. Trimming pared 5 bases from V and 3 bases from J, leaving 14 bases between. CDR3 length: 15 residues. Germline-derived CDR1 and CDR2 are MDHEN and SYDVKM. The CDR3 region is CASSPIEAFNQPQHF. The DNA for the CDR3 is TGTGCCAGCAGTCCCATAGAGGCCTTCAATCAGCCCCAGCATTTT. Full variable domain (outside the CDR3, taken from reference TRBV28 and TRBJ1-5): DVKVTQSSRYLVKRTGEKVFLECVQDMDHENMFWYRQDPGLGLRLIYFSYDVKMKEKGDIPEGYSVSREKKERFSLILESASTNQTSMYLCASSPIEAFNQPQHFGDGTRLSIL.

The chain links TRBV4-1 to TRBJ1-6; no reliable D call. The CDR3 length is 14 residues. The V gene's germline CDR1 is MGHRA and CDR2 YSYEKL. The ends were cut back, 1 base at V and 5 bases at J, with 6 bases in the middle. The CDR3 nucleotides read TGCGCCAGCAGCCAAGCAGTTAATAATTCACCCCTCCACTTT. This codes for CASSQAVNNSPLHF.

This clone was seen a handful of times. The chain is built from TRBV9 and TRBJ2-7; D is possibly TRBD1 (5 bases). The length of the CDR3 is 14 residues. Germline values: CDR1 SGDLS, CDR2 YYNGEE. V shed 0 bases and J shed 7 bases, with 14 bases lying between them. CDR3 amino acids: CASSVEGRWGEQYF. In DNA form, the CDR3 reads TGTGCCAGCAGCGTAGAGGGGCGCTGGGGAGAGCAGTACTTC.